This T cell receptor beta chain originates from a study of cytomegalovirus exposure and HLA in healthy donors. PCR amplification relied on 60 Vbeta primers (plus 13 Jbeta primers). Clones were read by immunoSEQ multiplex PCR, and TCRdb kept only the in-frame ones, dropping some. Of 98,000 or so clones detected, 60% to 80% appear once; the ten largest clones hold 7.7%. With V trimmed by 5 bases and J by 1 base, 3 bases remained unmatched. The CDR3 runs to 16 residues. In germline, CDR1 is ENHRY, CDR2 SYGVKD. Sequenced input: PBMCs. V usage is TRBV10-3 and J usage is TRBJ2-1; 12 bases are shared with TRBD2. The clonotype comes from a female donor in good health and CMV-seronegative. The CDR3 reads CAISKGTSGSYNEQFF. The DNA of the CDR3 is TGTGCCATCAGTAAAGGGACTAGCGGGTCCTACAATGAGCAGTTCTTC.